These 18 T cell receptor beta chains were all obtained from the same sample, sequenced in a study of blood T cell repertoires in COVID-19. Produced via immunoSEQ multiplex PCR; TCRdb's table is partial and in-frame only. The sample has about 38,000 clones, around four fifths seen once. Material for sequencing was peripheral blood. The source is a man aged 45-65 years with active COVID-19.

The sample holds one count of this clone. V and J are TRBV9 and TRBJ1-1, with 9 positions matching TRBD1. This CDR3 has 16 residues. Per germline, CDR1 SGDLS and CDR2 YYNGEE. Trimming at V came to 4 bases and at J to 0 bases, leaving 7 bases not matched to a gene. The CDR3 DNA sequence: TGTGCCAGCAGCCCAGGGACAGGGCGCCTGAACACTGAAGCTTTCTTT. The encoded protein is CASSPGTGRLNTEAFF. The full variable domain, its missing parts supplied by reference TRBV9 and TRBJ1-1, is DSGVTQTPKHLITATGQRVTLRCSPRSGDLSVYWYQQSLDQGLQFLIQYYNGEERAKGNILERFSAQQFPDLHSELNLSSLELGDSALYFCASSPGTGRLNTEAFFGQGTRLTVV.

The rearrangement uses TRBV21-1 and TRBJ1-1; the listed D gene, TRBD1, was not tested against the DNA. TRBV21-1 is a pseudogene. CDR3 size: 15 residues. CDR3 protein: CARPGPGHKNTEAFF. Written as DNA, the CDR3 is TGTGCCAGACCTGGGCCGGGACACAAAAACACTGAAGCTTTCTTT.

This clone has a handful of counts. The J gene is TRBJ1-1, the V gene TRBV6-5; D is ambiguous. CDR3 length equals 13 residues. In germline, CDR1 is MNHEY, CDR2 SVGAGI. Trimming stripped 6 bases from V and 1 base from J, with 9 bases between. CDR3 in amino acids: CASRRGKNTEAFF. CDR3 DNA sequence: TGTGCCAGCAGGCGAGGGAAGAACACTGAAGCTTTCTTT.

The V call is TRBV18, the J call TRBJ2-2; TRBD1 aligns across 11 bases. Germline CDR1 is KGHSH and CDR2 is LQKENI. V lost 6 bases to trimming and J lost 6 bases; unmatched junction nucleotides: 6. This CDR3 spans 15 amino acids. The CDR3 nucleotides are TGTGCCAGCTCGACGGGACAGGGGGTGTCCGGGGAGCTGTTTTTT. Translating gives CASSTGQGVSGELFF.

The chain combines TRBV6-2 or TRBV6-3 with TRBJ2-2; 12 bases are a match to TRBD2. This CDR3 comprises 19 residues. V gave up 1 base and J gave up 2 bases; unmatched junction bases: 8. Germline values: CDR1 MNHEY, CDR2 SVGEGT. The CDR3 DNA is TGTGCCAGCAGTTACTTCCCCTGGACTAGCGGGGATAACACCGGGGAGCTGTTTTTT. Translating it yields CASSYFPWTSGDNTGELFF.

This clone rates as medium-sized (0.01 to 0.1%). The J gene is TRBJ2-7, the V gene TRBV4-1; possibly TRBD2 for D (5 bases). This CDR3 is built from 16 residues. Trimming removed 0 bases at V and 9 bases at J, with 21 bases between. Per germline, CDR1 MGHRA and CDR2 YSYEKL. CDR3 residues: CASSQEGRLDPGGQYF. The CDR3 coding sequence is TGCGCCAGCAGCCAAGAGGGCAGGCTCGATCCCGGAGGGCAGTACTTC.

The chain carries TRBV15 and TRBJ1-2; 8 nucleotides match TRBD1. The J segment lost 7 bases and the V segment lost 1 base, leaving 11 bases of the junction unmatched. The CDR3 consists of 16 residues. Germline V gene lookup returns CDR1 LNHNV and CDR2 YYDKDF (reference sequence). CDR3 loop: CATSRGSQGAVAGYTF. CDR3 nucleotide sequence: TGTGCCACCAGCAGAGGATCCCAGGGGGCGGTTGCTGGCTACACCTTC.

The V and J genes are TRBV12-3 or TRBV12-4 and TRBJ2-3; weak D call: TRBD2 (5 bases). The CDR3 is 12 residues long. The V gene lost 5 bases and the J gene lost 9 bases, with 12 bases spanning the gap. CDR3 loop: CASSGETSTQYF. The DNA for the CDR3 is TGTGCCAGCAGTGGGGAGACGAGCACGCAGTATTTT.

The chain links TRBV21-1 to TRBJ2-7; the D segment call TRBD2 is taken from the table without a DNA check. TRBV21-1 is annotated as a pseudogene. There are 15 residues in the CDR3. The CDR3 region has the DNA TGTGCCAGCGTTTCGACTTCCCGTTTTTCCTACGAGCAGTACTTC. It translates to CASVSTSRFSYEQYF.

This clone was recorded only once. The genes are TRBV6-5 and TRBJ2-1, with a tentative D call TRBD2 (6 bases). V dropped 7 bases and J dropped 7 bases, with 20 bases sitting between them. CDR3 size: 15 residues. Germline V gene sequence: CDR1 MNHEY, CDR2 SVGAGI. The CDR3 bases are TGTGCCAGCATTGTCAGGCTAGCGACTTTGAATGAGCAGTTCTTC. Protein product: CASIVRLATLNEQFF.

The rearrangement joins TRBV10-2 to TRBJ2-7; D is uncertain. This CDR3 comprises 14 residues. The ends were cut back, 3 bases at V and 3 bases at J, with 12 bases in the middle. Germline V gene lookup returns CDR1 WSHSY and CDR2 SAAADI. The CDR3 here is CASSDEAPFYEQYF. The CDR3 DNA is TGCGCCAGCAGTGATGAGGCCCCCTTCTACGAGCAGTACTTC.

The chain has TRBV3-1 (or the pseudogene TRBV3-2) and TRBJ1-3; no clear D. V gave up 1 base and J gave up 0 bases, with 10 bases separating them. Germline CDR1 reads LGHDT; CDR2 reads YNNKEL (reference sequence). The CDR3 has 16 residues. The CDR3 sequence is CASSQATGISGNTIYF. The DNA of the CDR3 is TGTGCCAGCAGCCAAGCAACCGGGATCTCTGGAAACACCATATATTTT.

The chain is built from TRBV6-6 and TRBJ2-1, with 11 bases lining up with TRBD1. Per the germline V gene, CDR1 is MNHNY and CDR2 is SVGAGI (reference sequence). CDR3 length equals 14 residues. The trim removed 5 bases at V and 7 bases at J, leaving 4 bases unmatched. CDR3 protein: CASSGTGGRNEQFF. The CDR3 DNA reads as TGTGCCAGCAGTGGGACAGGGGGACGAAATGAGCAGTTCTTC.

The V gene is TRBV19, the J gene TRBJ1-3; D is undetermined. The ends were cut back, 1 base at V and 7 bases at J, with 8 bases in the middle. This CDR3 is built from 13 residues. In germline, CDR1 is LNHDA, CDR2 SQIVND (reference sequence). The CDR3 region is CASSIVERNTIYF. In DNA form, the CDR3 reads TGTGCCAGTAGTATAGTGGAGCGGAACACCATATATTTT.

The rearrangement uses TRBV7-8 and TRBJ2-7; 9 bases map to TRBD2. From germline, CDR1 is SGHVS and CDR2 FQNEAQ. V lost 0 bases, J lost 4 bases, and 7 bases stayed unmatched. This CDR3 region has 16 residues. The CDR3 here is CASSLAMSLAGYEQYF. The CDR3 coding sequence is TGTGCCAGCAGCTTAGCCATGAGTCTAGCGGGGTACGAGCAGTACTTC.

The chain's CDR3 is CSVKTGRPEAFF. DNA of the CDR3: TGCAGCGTTAAGACAGGACGTCCTGAAGCTTTCTTT. The chain couples TRBV29-1 to TRBJ1-1; a weak D match, TRBD1 (6 bases). V was trimmed by 5 bases and J by 6 bases, leaving 13 bases between them. The CDR3 sequence is 12 residues long. CDR1 and CDR2 from the germline V gene are SQVTM and ANQGSEA. The whole variable domain, filled in from reference TRBV29-1 and TRBJ1-1, reads SAVISQKPSRDICQRGTSLTIQCQVDSQVTMMFWYRQQPGQSLTLIATANQGSEATYESGFVIDKFPISRPNLTFSTLTVSNMSPEDSSIYLCSVKTGRPEAFFGQGTRLTVV.

V gene TRBV2 combines with J gene TRBJ2-7, with D possibly being TRBD1 (6 bases). The CDR3 contains 13 residues. V was trimmed by 8 bases and J by 0 bases, leaving 11 bases between them. CDR1 is SNHLY, CDR2 FYNNEI, per germline. CDR3 in amino acids: CASEGQSSYEQYF. The CDR3, as DNA: TGTGCCAGCGAAGGACAGAGCTCCTACGAGCAGTACTTC.

This sequence joins TRBV7-9 and TRBJ1-2; 8 positions agree with TRBD1. The CDR3 has 15 residues. J gave up 4 bases and V 3 bases, and 7 bases lay outside the gene matches. From germline, CDR1 is SEHNR and CDR2 FQNEAQ (reference sequence). The CDR3 reads CASSFGQGEPYGYTF. CDR3 sequence (DNA): TGTGCCAGCAGCTTCGGACAGGGAGAACCCTATGGCTACACCTTC.